This entry concerns a single T cell receptor beta chain. The naive CD8 population came from CD45RO-negative cells selected for CCR7, without terminally differentiated effector memory CD45RA+ cells. This sample was included in a study of shared clonotypes between healthy human individuals. Sequencing was performed with immunoSEQ multiplex PCR; in TCRdb, only in-frame clones are kept and a portion is missing. The sample lists 2 million to 2.5 million clones, more than 85% occurring once. CDR1 is SEHNR and CDR2 is FQNEAQ in the germline V gene (reference sequence). The CDR3 has 14 amino acids. Deletions cut 1 base from V and 4 bases from J, with 10 bases between.

Sequenced input: naive CD8+ T cells from PBMCs. The TCR was taken from a man between 18 and 35 years old in good health. Some clones in this sample may be carry-over from other donors' samples. V gene TRBV7-9 combines with J gene TRBJ1-1; no clear D. CDR3 region: CASSLVLESTEAFF. Here the CDR3 DNA reads TGTGCCAGCAGCTTAGTACTTGAGAGCACTGAAGCTTTCTTT.